The clone carrying this TCR beta chain came up a few times. This entry belongs to a study of patients and donors after allogeneic stem cell transplantation. This CDR3 contains 12 residues. Germline V gene lookup returns CDR1 LNHNV and CDR2 YYDKDF (reference sequence). The V and J ends lost 9 bases and 3 bases, in that order; junction bases with no gene match: 2. In TCRdb, the RT-PCR reads were re-called with MiXCR into one record per CDR3 protein. The data hold some 960,000 distinct CDR3 sequences, with more than 15% observed a single time. The chain combines TRBV15 with TRBJ2-5; 9 nucleotides agree with TRBD2. The sequence was collected from a human donor who was either an allogeneic HSCT recipient or a stem cell or donor lymphocyte infusion donor (not recorded which). It is not recorded whose cells these are; they may come from a transplant donor. The specimen was blood, either unsorted or a sorted T cell fraction (not recorded which). The CDR3 reads CATSGGEETQYF. Here the CDR3 DNA reads TGTGCCACTAGCGGGGGAGAAGAGACCCAGTACTTC.